This passage covers 21 T cell receptor beta chains from one sample sequenced in a study of identical twins (dated by TCRdb to the mid-2010s). Receptor amplification or capture employed 5' RACE. Sequenced using an Illumina HiSeq 2000. TCRdb reprocessed the public reads (quality trimming at Q25 with fastp, clone calling with MiXCR) and kept in-frame beta chains. Rows matching on CDR3 protein sequence are summarized as one entry with the most common DNA and genes. In all, the sample holds about 890,000 distinct CDR3 sequences, and about 12% of those were seen once. The top ten constitute around 1.5% of the sample. This sample also appeared in a second study, on yellow fever vaccine responses in identical twins.

Input material: PBMCs. These receptors originate from a woman aged 18-29 years in good health.

This clonotype has just a few counts. The chain uses TRBV7-9 and TRBJ2-7, with D tentatively TRBD1 (5 bases). CDR1 and CDR2 (germline): SEHNR, FQNEAQ (reference sequence). CDR3 length equals 14 residues. The V end was cut by 1 base, the J end by 4 bases, with 11 bases between. This CDR3 reads CASSLGVGPYEQYF. As DNA, the CDR3 is TGTGCCAGCAGCTTAGGAGTGGGGCCGTACGAGCAGTACTTC.

This clonotype was counted ten times or more. The chain uses TRBV7-8 and TRBJ2-1; D is ambiguous. The V end lost 2 bases, the J end lost 2 bases, and 10 bases lay between the germline ends. The CDR3 is 15 residues long. The germline gives CDR1 SGHVS, CDR2 FQNEAQ. The CDR3 DNA reads as TGTGCCAGCAGCTTAAAGCGCCTAACCTACAATGAGCAGTTCTTC. It specifies CASSLKRLTYNEQFF.

This clonotype was seen a handful of times. The rearrangement joins TRBV12-3 or TRBV12-4 to TRBJ2-7, with 7 bases aligning to TRBD2. Trimming removed 0 bases from V and 5 bases from J; junction bases left unmatched: 10. The length of the CDR3 is 16 residues. DNA for the CDR3: TGTGCCAGCAGTTTAGCGGGACGGGGGGTTACCCACGAGCAGTACTTC. Protein sequence: CASSLAGRGVTHEQYF.

The chain uses TRBV11-2 and TRBJ2-1; TRBD2 matches at 7 bases. The CDR3 runs 14 residues. V dropped 5 bases and J dropped 6; count of bases not matched to a gene: 7. Germline values: CDR1 SGHAT, CDR2 FQNNGV. The chain's CDR3 is CASSAMRTSNEQFF. The CDR3 DNA sequence: TGTGCCAGCAGCGCTATGAGGACTAGCAATGAGCAGTTCTTC.

This clonotype has only a few counts. This chain uses TRBV29-1 with TRBJ2-3; possibly TRBD1 for D (5 bases). CDR1 is SQVTM, CDR2 ANQGSEA, per germline. V was clipped by 4 bases and J by 3 bases, with 11 bases between them. The CDR3 covers 13 residues. The CDR3 region is CSVGQRLTDTQYF. DNA of the CDR3: TGCAGCGTTGGACAGCGCCTAACAGATACGCAGTATTTT.

The chain recombines TRBV12-3 or TRBV12-4 with TRBJ2-1; 13 bases are a match to TRBD2. V lost 5 bases to trimming and J lost 10 bases; unmatched junction nucleotides: 8. The CDR3 runs to 15 residues. CDR3 residues: CASSPNPGLAGEQFF. CDR3 nucleotide sequence: TGTGCCAGCAGTCCAAACCCGGGACTAGCGGGAGAGCAGTTCTTC.

This clonotype has more than one count but fewer than ten. This chain connects TRBV12-3 or TRBV12-4 to TRBJ1-2, with 7 bases identical to TRBD1. With 6 bases clipped from V and 4 bases from J, the junction kept 8 bases outside the gene matches. The CDR3 length is 14 residues. The CDR3 here is CASRPQGEAYGYTF. In DNA form, the CDR3 reads TGTGCCAGCAGGCCTCAGGGGGAGGCCTATGGCTACACCTTC.

This clonotype has ten or more counts. The V call is TRBV12-3 or TRBV12-4, the J call TRBJ2-7; no clear D gene. Trimming removed 5 bases at V and 6 bases at J, with 14 bases between. The CDR3 is made up of 13 amino acids. As DNA, the CDR3 is TGTGCCAGCAGTCCCCTGGGCCTATTCGAGCAGTACGTC. This gives the protein CASSPLGLFEQYV.

The chain links TRBV6-5 to TRBJ2-6; TRBD1 matches 8 bases. Unmatched junction bases numbered 5, after V lost 3 bases and J lost 7 bases. The germline V gene has CDR1 MNHEY and CDR2 SVGAGI. The CDR3 is 15 amino acids. CDR3 region: CASSYRQGNANVLTF. DNA for the CDR3: TGTGCCAGCAGTTATAGACAGGGGAACGCCAACGTCCTGACTTTC.

This clonotype was seen a few times. V usage is TRBV5-1 and J usage is TRBJ2-5, with D possibly called TRBD1 or TRBD2 (5 bases each). The CDR3 is 14 amino acids. Deletions cut 2 bases from V and 4 bases from J, with 12 bases between. CDR1 is SGHRS and CDR2 is YFSETQ in the germline V gene. This chain's CDR3 is CASSFEGQGETQYF. Written as DNA, the CDR3 is TGCGCCAGCAGCTTCGAGGGCCAGGGAGAGACCCAGTACTTC.

The chain carries TRBV10-3 and TRBJ2-1, with a possible D match to TRBD1 (6 bases). The CDR3 totals 14 residues. V lost 4 bases and J 6 bases, leaving 13 bases between the germline ends. Germline loops: CDR1 ENHRY, CDR2 SYGVKD. The CDR3 DNA reads TGTGCCATCAGTGTAGGCAGGGGCACCAATGAGCAGTTCTTC. This translates into CAISVGRGTNEQFF.

Only a few counts were recorded for this clonotype. The chain recombines TRBV3-1 with TRBJ2-7; D unresolved. The germline V gene encodes CDR1 LGHDT and CDR2 YNNKEL (reference sequence). The CDR3 is 13 residues long. The V end was cut by 4 bases, the J end by 5 bases, with 12 bases between. This CDR3 reads CASSPGSRNEQYV. CDR3 nucleotide sequence: TGTGCCAGCAGCCCGGGCTCCAGAAACGAGCAGTACGTC.

In this sample, this clonotype turned up a few times. The V and J genes are TRBV6-1 and TRBJ2-7, with D unclear. Germline V gene data show CDR1 as MNHNS and CDR2 as SASEGT. The germline V and J ends were trimmed by 0 bases and 1 base, with 10 bases remaining between them. This CDR3 comprises 15 residues. The CDR3 DNA reads TGTGCCAGCAGTGAAGCGCTACTATCATCCTACGAGCAGTACGTC. This encodes CASSEALLSSYEQYV.

This clonotype was counted at least ten times. The chain combines TRBV4-1 with TRBJ2-2, with D uncertain. CDR1 MGHRA and CDR2 YSYEKL come from the germline V gene. The CDR3 consists of 16 residues. Trimming stripped 3 bases from V and 1 base from J, with 12 bases between. The CDR3 coding sequence is TGCGCCAGCAGCCACCAGTTGAAGTGGAACACCGGGGAGCTGTTTTTT. This sequence encodes CASSHQLKWNTGELFF.

This clonotype was seen more than once but under ten times. The rearrangement uses TRBV14 and TRBJ2-1, with 12 bases identical to TRBD2. Trimming at V came to 4 bases and at J to 1 base, leaving 5 bases not matched to a gene. Germline lookup yields CDR1 SGHDN and CDR2 FVKESK. There are 17 residues in the CDR3. The CDR3 region has the DNA TGTGCCAGCAGCCCTAGGACTAGCGGGATATCCTACAATGAGCAGTTCTTC. It encodes CASSPRTSGISYNEQFF.

The chain links TRBV11-2 to TRBJ1-2, with a tentative D call TRBD1 (6 bases). The germline V gene has CDR1 SGHAT and CDR2 FQNNGV. CDR3 length: 17 amino acids. V lost 1 base and J 3 bases, leaving 18 bases between the germline ends. This CDR3 reads CASSLVDRRRKDYGYTF. In DNA, the CDR3 is TGTGCCAGCAGCTTAGTTGACAGGAGACGAAAAGACTATGGCTACACCTTC.

The chain is built from TRBV29-1 and TRBJ2-2, with D uncertain. The germline gives CDR1 SQVTM, CDR2 ANQGSEA. The CDR3 runs to 13 residues. V lost 4 bases and J 6 bases, leaving 12 bases between the germline ends. The CDR3 reads CSVVRLLPGELFF. CDR3 sequence (DNA): TGCAGCGTTGTGAGACTCCTCCCCGGGGAGCTGTTTTTT.

The chain recombines TRBV6-1 with TRBJ2-5; 11 bases fit TRBD2. CDR1 is MNHNS and CDR2 is SASEGT in the germline V gene. V lost 5 bases and J lost 5; bases outside the gene matches: 10. The CDR3 covers 16 residues. CDR3 coding DNA: TGTGCCAGCAGTCAACTAGCGGGAGTTTCTTCGGAGACCCAGTACTTC. Protein: CASSQLAGVSSETQYF.

This sequence joins TRBV5-1 and TRBJ2-5, with D tentatively TRBD2 (5 bases). The CDR3 totals 14 residues. The ends were cut back, 5 bases at V and 10 bases at J, with 21 bases in the middle. Per the germline V gene, CDR1 is SGHRS and CDR2 is YFSETQ. The CDR3 here is CASRIGFRQEGQYF. CDR3 DNA: TGCGCCAGCAGAATCGGCTTCCGACAAGAGGGCCAGTACTTC.

The gene calls are TRBV5-4 and TRBJ2-3, with D unresolved. This CDR3 region has 15 residues. Germline CDR1 reads SGHNT; CDR2 reads YYREEE (reference sequence). V was shortened by 0 bases and J by 4 bases, with 12 bases between the two germline ends. The CDR3 is CASSLGLGSSDTQYF. The CDR3 DNA reads as TGTGCCAGCAGCTTGGGGCTAGGAAGCTCAGATACGCAGTATTTT.

The chain has TRBV20-1 and TRBJ1-1; TRBD1 might be the D (5 bases). CDR3 size: 14 residues. Germline assignment: CDR1 DFQATT and CDR2 SNEGSKA (reference sequence). V gave up 7 bases and J gave up 2 bases, with 17 bases separating them. The CDR3 region has the DNA TGCAGTGGAGACGAAAGAGGGGTTAACACTGAAGCTTTCTTT. Translating it yields CSGDERGVNTEAFF.